This T cell receptor beta chain was found in a study of neoadjuvant anti-PD-1 for oral cavity cancer (TCRdb year 2021). Regarding the study in general: Patients mostly received three to four biweekly doses of nivolumab at 3 mg/kg before curative-intent surgical resection. Responders were defined as patients with complete response, partial response or stable disease by RECIST 1.1; non-responders were defined as patients with progression. A fourth nivolumab dose was given around day 43 to patients without progression, and definitive surgical resection was performed in those patients on days 50-56. There were roughly 13 patients in the parent correlative cohort, and the response rate was less than 40%.

Per the publication, the time point label means: after neoadjuvant nivolumab, at surgical resection. Patients had been newly diagnosed with stage II-IVA oral cavity squamous cell carcinoma, and no prior systemic or radiation treatment had been given to the patients. Everyone in the cohort had locally advanced, HPV-negative oral cavity squamous cell carcinoma. Peripheral blood mononuclear cells were analyzed directly and were not maintained or expanded in culture. The samples were drawn from a longitudinal correlative study tied to a single-arm phase II trial testing neoadjuvant nivolumab in oral cavity squamous cell carcinoma. Subject-matched pre- and post-treatment PBMCs and tumors from three responders and three non-responders underwent genomic DNA-based TCRbeta sequencing. Peripheral blood mononuclear cells were collected before nivolumab treatment and were collected again after treatment, at the time of surgery. Genomic DNA was isolated from PBMCs using the Maxwell RSC DNA from Cells kit.

Paper-wide results and their limitations: After neoadjuvant nivolumab, significantly higher T cell clonality (Gini index) was found within PBMCs in non-responders than in responders. Higher pretreatment blood Treg/Th17 ratios correlated with both higher pretreatment blood TCRbeta clonality and lower post-treatment tumor TCRbeta clonality. Only a few patients per response group were included in the TCR analyses, and larger cohorts for validation were called for by the authors.

As regards this clone: Its antigen has not been determined. No base qualities exist here, and no much larger clone lies one base off it.

For deep sequencing, PBMC libraries mostly used around 470 ng of input genomic DNA, with six replicates for each sample. TCRbeta libraries were prepared with the immunoSEQ hsTCRbeta kit according to the manufacturer's instructions. Sequencing of the completed libraries took place using an Illumina NovaSeq 6000 S4 flow cell after they had been pooled to approximately 3.3 nM. The study's processing was this. The immunoSEQ Analyzer handled quality control and preprocessing of the raw data. The analysis was limited to productive rearrangements, and each clonotype was defined by a unique CDR3 amino acid sequence. Repertoire clonality was estimated as the Gini-Simpson index, which was computed with the R package tcR. Gini indices were compared with Student's t test, and associations with tumor size change were assessed by Pearson correlation. TCRdb's version of the immuneACCESS table is confined to in-frame rearrangements and falls short of the full clone set. An unresolved V gene accounts for under half of the shortfall where checked; the remainder is of unknown origin. V and J calls plus clone size are reproduced from that table; the DNA served to infer D and trimming. The table for this sample lists around 13,000 clones; 60% to 75% of them were counted only once. The top ten clones comprise 2% to 2.5% of the sample.

Via the germline V gene, CDR1 is MNHEY and CDR2 SVGAGI. From the cysteine up to the phenylalanine, the CDR3 has a length of 14 residues. The sequence is cut down to CDR3 DNA, 42 bases in frame from base 1. Deletion took 6 bases off V and 2 bases off J, with a span of 13 bases between the germline ends. This sequence was found in a person aged 35 to 85 with oral cavity squamous cell carcinoma. The chain is encoded by TRBV6-5 joined to TRBJ2-5; TRBD2 is perhaps the D gene, given 5 matching bases. Sequencing was performed on PBMCs, taken after nivolumab (anti-PD-1) treatment. In nucleotide form, the sequence is TGTGCCAGCAGCCGACTAACGAGACAAGAGACCCAGTACTTC. It specifies CASSRLTRQETQYF.